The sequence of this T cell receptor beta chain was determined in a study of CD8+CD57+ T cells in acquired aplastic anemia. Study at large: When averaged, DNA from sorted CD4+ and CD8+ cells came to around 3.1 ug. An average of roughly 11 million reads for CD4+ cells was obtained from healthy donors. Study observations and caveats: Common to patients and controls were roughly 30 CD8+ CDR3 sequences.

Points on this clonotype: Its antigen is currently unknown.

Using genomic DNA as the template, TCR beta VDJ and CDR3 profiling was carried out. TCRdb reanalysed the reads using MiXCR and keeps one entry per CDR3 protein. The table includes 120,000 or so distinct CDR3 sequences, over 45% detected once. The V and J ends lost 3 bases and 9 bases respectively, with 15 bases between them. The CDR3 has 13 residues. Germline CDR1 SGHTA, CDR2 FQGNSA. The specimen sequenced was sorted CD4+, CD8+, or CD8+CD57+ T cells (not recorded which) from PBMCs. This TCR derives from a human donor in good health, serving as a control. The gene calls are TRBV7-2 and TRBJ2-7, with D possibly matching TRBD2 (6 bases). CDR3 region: CASSLAGSGGQYF. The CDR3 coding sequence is TGTGCCAGCAGCTTGGCGGGGTCCGGGGGGCAGTACTTC. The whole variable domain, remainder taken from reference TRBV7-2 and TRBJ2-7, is GAGVSQSPSNKVTEKGKDVELRCDPISGHTALYWYRQSLGQGLEFLIYFQGNSAPDKSGLPSDRFSAERTGGSVSTLTIQRTQQEDSAVYLCASSLAGSGGQYFGPGTRLTVT.